This note documents a single TCR beta chain sequence. Its antigen remains undetermined. No much larger clonotype is one base removed from it; base qualities were not supplied. The library was built by means of the immunoSEQ multiplex PCR assay. The multiplex PCR relied on a mix of 60 forward primers for TCR Vbeta segments and 13 reverse primers for TCR Jbeta segments. The CDR3 region of rearranged TCR beta genes was amplified from genomic DNA with a multiplex PCR assay. On the Illumina HiSeq System, the amplified TCR beta libraries were sequenced as 87-base-pair reads. The study's own analysis went as follows. Across the 670 or so repertoires, a later analysis counted about 81 million unique TCR beta chains, approximately 10 million of which were shared by at least two donors. Raw reads were error-corrected and collapsed into unique sequences by a nearest-neighbor algorithm in which closely related sequences were merged to remove PCR and sequencing errors. CDR3 sequences were aligned to IMGT reference sequences to assign V, D and J gene segments. For a sequence to be retained, a match of at least six nucleotides was required to both a V gene segment and a J gene segment. Rearrangements were classified as productive when the CDR3 lacked stop codons and remained in frame with V and J, and all other rearrangements were classified as non-productive. CDR3 was defined according to IMGT convention as the region running from the second conserved V-encoded cysteine to the conserved J-encoded phenylalanine. Sequences without an unambiguous match to a single V gene segment were excluded from the earlier analysis of about 600 of the donors. An earlier analysis of approximately 590 of the donors called V segments functional above 56.7% productive rearrangements and segregating when the between-donor standard deviation exceeded 5%. A statistical classification framework was built for diagnosing cytomegalovirus status from the catalog of TCR beta chain sequences. In a later analysis, V and J genes were assigned by comparing TCR nucleotide sequences against IMGT/GENE-DB human TR gene sequences. In a later analysis, CDR3 sequences and most-parsimonious VDJ recombination scenarios were assigned using the TCRdist pipeline. In a later analysis, each TCR beta chain was defined by its CDR3 amino acid sequence together with its V-gene family, and reads without a unique V-gene family were excluded. A later analysis removed 592 highly shared, low-generation-probability nucleotide sequences to deal with suspected cross-contamination and a sequencing artifact. For each public chain, a later analysis derived a clonal expansion index from normalized ranks of inferred template counts within each repertoire. In a later analysis, generation probabilities were computed using a VDJ recombination model fitted to out-of-frame rearrangements, and the results were checked against IGoR. Hypergeometric tests were used in a later analysis to score TCR-TCR, TCR-HLA and TCR-CMV co-occurrence, with a repertoire-size bias correction applied to the TCR pairs. A later analysis estimated false discovery rates by permuting HLA or CMV assignments 20 times. In a later analysis, co-occurring TCRs were grouped with DBSCAN, and TCRdist sequence similarity was added when clustering was performed within HLA-allele-positive subsets. For co-occurrence clustering, repertoires with fewer than 30,000 or more than 120,000 public chains were excluded, along with about five repertoires with anomalous nucleotide sharing. TCRdb holds this immuneACCESS table with in-frame rearrangements only. Some clones are missing; in checked studies, unresolved V genes explain under half, and the rest has no known cause. V and J calls and clone size follow that table, whereas D and trimming were derived from the DNA. The sample table shows roughly 100,000 clones, and around three quarters are seen once. The ten largest clonotypes hold roughly 3.5% of the sample.

The CDR3 goes from the cysteine to the phenylalanine over 14 residues. Kept here is only the CDR3 DNA, which spans 42 bases and is read in frame from base 1. V is trimmed back by 6 bases and J by 0 bases, and the junction contains 2 bases that no gene match accounts for. The germline V gene (reference sequence) specifies LNHDA as CDR1 and SQIVND as CDR2. In total, over 600 healthy bone marrow donors made up the cohort. Cohort members were all nominally healthy when sampled, although unrecorded immune exposures were likely present. The donor was CMV seropositive and was included in the group of 290 or so seropositive cohort members. Every donor gave a peripheral blood sample, and the peripheral blood mononuclear cells from that sample were used for TCR beta sequencing. Genomic DNA extraction from the blood cell samples was performed with the Qiagen DNeasy Blood Extraction Kit. These data belong to a study of cytomegalovirus exposure and HLA in healthy donors (dated by TCRdb to about 2017). At the level of the whole study: In an earlier analysis of approximately 500 of the donors, 276 Gb of sequence data and 117 million unique TCR beta sequences from about 190 million T cells were reported. Alongside the repertoire data, information on donor age, sex, ethnicity and CMV serostatus was compiled. Using immunosequencing, the study profiled T cell repertoires from 550 to 750 subjects and related those repertoires to cytomegalovirus serostatus. Along with the roughly 670-subject first cohort, a separate validation cohort of over 90 different subjects was used. High-throughput TCR immunosequencing, statistical association of individual TCRs with disease status, and machine learning were combined to predict cytomegalovirus infection status. An earlier analysis of approximately 630 of the donors applied high-throughput TCR beta sequencing to assess whether each TCR beta V gene segment acted as functional or pseudogenic. Typing coverage varied by locus: roughly 629-630 donors for A, B, C, DRB1 and DQB1; more than 500 for DQA1; some 610 for DPA1; approximately 470 for DPB1. The study was designed to test whether signatures of past pathogen exposure could be identified by cataloging public T cell receptors. Both class I and class II loci were covered by HLA typing, at four-digit resolution. A later analysis re-examined previously published TCR beta repertoires from 610 or so donors and added high-resolution HLA genotyping to investigate patterns of TCR occurrence. About 280 gigabases of sequencing data and around 80 million unique TCR sequences made up an early release that covered approximately 650 HLA-typed donors. Every discovery cohort repertoire had been produced on one sequencing platform. About five DR-DQ haplotypes were handled as single units for association and clustering, since linkage in the cohort was strong. A later genetic analysis used genome-wide SNP genotypes for about 55% of the 666 donors, treating that subset as a discovery cohort. In the later analysis, no new phenotypic data were used to find candidate immune exposures; instead, reliance was placed on TCR beta sequences and their occurrence across donors. Among a few hundred genotyped donors of the cohort, an average of about 240,000 unique TCR beta nucleotide sequences were sequenced per donor, 15% to 20% of them non-productive. The genetic ancestry cluster associated with self-reported Caucasian donors included 70% to 85% of the approximately 410 genotyped donors.

Overall results and qualifications from the work: When HLA alleles, especially DR and DQ, strongly co-occurred, TCR associations were difficult to assign to individual alleles. Most TCR sequences were seen in very few donors, while some public TCRs were found in many individuals. In vitro tests confirmed that a few of the cytomegalovirus-associated TCR beta chains recognize cytomegalovirus antigens. A later analysis found that TCR association rates varied across HLA loci, with DRB1 alleles showing the most associated TCRs and HLA-C alleles the fewest. In both the original and validation cohorts, the classifier was reported to diagnose cytomegalovirus status with high specificity and sensitivity. Correlated functional status among segregating V segments might be attributable to linkage disequilibrium, but an unknown experimental factor could not be ruled out. Because the 87-base-pair reads could not distinguish some IMGT-functional V segments, including TRBV6-2 and TRBV6-3, those segments were excluded. Sequencing depth was assumed to be roughly uniform across donors in the presence/absence analyses, though that assumption may not hold. The sequencing pipeline was judged likely to have produced a cluster of highly shared sequence variants as a technical artifact. An association between a missense DCLRE1C variant and V-gene and J-gene trimming of TCR beta chains was found in a later genetic analysis and replicated in an independent cohort. According to a later genetic analysis, donors in an Asian-associated ancestry cluster had fewer N-insertions in productive TCRs than the approximately 690-donor mean. Because HLA typing was missing for some donors at each locus, association tests included only the typed subset. A later analysis found that HLA-associated TCR beta chains were more clonally expanded and had lower generation probabilities than equally common non-associated chains. The authors suggested that the approach could potentially be generalized to other disease states and immunological phenotypes. Over 15 rarely observed V segments, including chromosome 9 orphons, were excluded from the earlier analysis of several hundred of the donors because counts were too low. In an earlier analysis of around 600 of the donors, most TCR beta V segments appeared in productive rearrangements about 87% or about 30% of the time, broadly matching IMGT annotations. According to a later analysis, parvovirus B19, influenza, CMV and Epstein-Barr virus appeared linked to several top co-occurrence clusters. In a later analysis, some 17,000 TCR beta sequences were associated with specific HLA alleles at a false discovery rate of 0.05. The only immune exposure information available for the cohort was CMV serostatus. In the study, some 180 TCR beta chains were listed as associated with cytomegalovirus. In this cohort, only TCR beta chains were sequenced, and detectable features were limited by the absence of alpha or paired-chain data. Most CMV-associated TCR beta chains appeared to be HLA-restricted in a later analysis, and the HLA associations seemed to be driven largely by CMV exposure. A further reported finding was that TCR beta sequences accurately predicted the HLA-A and HLA-B alleles for most subjects in the first cohort.

In this chain, TRBV19 is recombined with TRBJ2-7, with 10 bases in between that match TRBD2. Sequencing was carried out using PBMCs. This clonotype was sampled from a male donor in good health and CMV-seropositive. The CDR3 has the sequence CASRWTSGSYEQYF. The DNA is as follows: TGTGCCAGTAGATGGACTAGCGGCTCCTACGAGCAGTACTTC. Extended through the reference TRBV19 and TRBJ2-7 proteins, this CDR3 yields the full variable domain: DGGITQSPKYLFRKEGQNVTLSCEQNLNHDAMYWYRQDPGQGLRLIYYSQIVNDFQKGDIAEGYSVSREKKESFPLTVTSAQKNPTAFYLCASRWTSGSYEQYFGPGTRLTVT.